This entry describes one T cell receptor (beta chain). This entry is derived from a study of tumour-infiltrating T cells in Burkitt lymphoma. Study in general: Patients covered every epidemiological subtype of Burkitt lymphoma. Overall and progression-free survival were predicted by productive clonality.

The data were produced by immunoSEQ multiplex PCR, yet TCRdb's version contains in-frame clones alone and is incomplete. The sample consists of tens of thousands of clones, about a third of them appearing once. CDR3 length: 13 residues. Per germline, CDR1 SQVTM and CDR2 ANQGSEA. V trimming: 6 bases; J trimming: 5 bases; junction bases outside the gene matches: 9. The TCR comes from a human donor with Burkitt lymphoma. The chain combines TRBV29-1 with TRBJ1-2; 7 bases agree with TRBD1. Specimen: tumor tissue. CDR3 region: CSVALTGKYGYTF. The CDR3 coding sequence is TGCAGCGTAGCCCTGACAGGGAAATATGGCTACACCTTC. Together with reference TRBV29-1 and TRBJ1-2, the CDR3 gives the full variable domain: SAVISQKPSRDICQRGTSLTIQCQVDSQVTMMFWYRQQPGQSLTLIATANQGSEATYESGFVIDKFPISRPNLTFSTLTVSNMSPEDSSIYLCSVALTGKYGYTFGSGTRLTVV.